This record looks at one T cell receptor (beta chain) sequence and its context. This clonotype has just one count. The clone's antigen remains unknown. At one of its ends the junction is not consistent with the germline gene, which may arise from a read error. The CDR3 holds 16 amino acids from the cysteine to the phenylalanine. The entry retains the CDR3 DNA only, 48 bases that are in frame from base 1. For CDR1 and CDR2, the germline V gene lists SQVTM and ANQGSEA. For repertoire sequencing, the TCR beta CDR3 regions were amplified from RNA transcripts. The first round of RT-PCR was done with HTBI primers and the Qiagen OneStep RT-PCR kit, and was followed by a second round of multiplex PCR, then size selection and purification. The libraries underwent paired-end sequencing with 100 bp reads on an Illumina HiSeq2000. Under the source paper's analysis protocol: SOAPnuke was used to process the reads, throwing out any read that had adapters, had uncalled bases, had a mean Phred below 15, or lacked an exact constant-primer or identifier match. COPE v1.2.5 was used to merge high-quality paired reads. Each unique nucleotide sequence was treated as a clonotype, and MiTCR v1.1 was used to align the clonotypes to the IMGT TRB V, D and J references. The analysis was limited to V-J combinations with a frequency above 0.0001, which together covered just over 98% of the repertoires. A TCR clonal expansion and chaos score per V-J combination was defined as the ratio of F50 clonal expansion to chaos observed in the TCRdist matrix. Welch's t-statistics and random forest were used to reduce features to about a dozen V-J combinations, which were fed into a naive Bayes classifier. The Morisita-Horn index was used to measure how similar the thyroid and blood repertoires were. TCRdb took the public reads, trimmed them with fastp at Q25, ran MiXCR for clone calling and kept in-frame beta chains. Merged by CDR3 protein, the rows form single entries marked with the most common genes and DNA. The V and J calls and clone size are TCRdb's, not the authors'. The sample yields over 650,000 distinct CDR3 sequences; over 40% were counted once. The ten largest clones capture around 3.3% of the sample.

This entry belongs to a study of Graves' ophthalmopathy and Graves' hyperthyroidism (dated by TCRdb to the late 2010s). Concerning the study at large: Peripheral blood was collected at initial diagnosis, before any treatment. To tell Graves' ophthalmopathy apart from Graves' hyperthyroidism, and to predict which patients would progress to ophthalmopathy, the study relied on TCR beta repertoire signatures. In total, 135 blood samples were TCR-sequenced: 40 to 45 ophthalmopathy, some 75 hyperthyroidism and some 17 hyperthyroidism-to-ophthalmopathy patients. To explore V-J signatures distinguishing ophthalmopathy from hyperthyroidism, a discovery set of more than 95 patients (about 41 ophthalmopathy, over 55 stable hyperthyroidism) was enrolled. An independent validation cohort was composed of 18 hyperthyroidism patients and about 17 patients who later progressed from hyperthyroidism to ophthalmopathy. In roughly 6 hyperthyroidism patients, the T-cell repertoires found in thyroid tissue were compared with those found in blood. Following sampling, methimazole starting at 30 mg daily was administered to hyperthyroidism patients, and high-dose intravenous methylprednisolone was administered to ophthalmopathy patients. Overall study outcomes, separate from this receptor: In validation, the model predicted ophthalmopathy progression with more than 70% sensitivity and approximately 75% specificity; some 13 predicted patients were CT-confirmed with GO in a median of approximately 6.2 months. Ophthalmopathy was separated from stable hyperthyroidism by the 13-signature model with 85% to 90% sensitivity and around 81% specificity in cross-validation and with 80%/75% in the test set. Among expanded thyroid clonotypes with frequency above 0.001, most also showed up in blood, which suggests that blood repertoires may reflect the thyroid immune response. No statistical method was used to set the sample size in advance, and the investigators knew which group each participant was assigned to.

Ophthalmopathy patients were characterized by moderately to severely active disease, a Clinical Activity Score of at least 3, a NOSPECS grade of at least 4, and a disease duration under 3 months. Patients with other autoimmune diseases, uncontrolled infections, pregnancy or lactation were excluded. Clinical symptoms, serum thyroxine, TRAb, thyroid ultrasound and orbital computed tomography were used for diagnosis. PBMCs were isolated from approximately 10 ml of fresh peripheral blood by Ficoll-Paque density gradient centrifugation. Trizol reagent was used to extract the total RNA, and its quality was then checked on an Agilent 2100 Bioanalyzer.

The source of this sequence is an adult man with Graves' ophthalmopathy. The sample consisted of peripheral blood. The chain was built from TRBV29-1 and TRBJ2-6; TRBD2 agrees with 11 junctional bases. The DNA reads TGCAGCGTTTACACTAGCGGGGGCATGGGGACCAACGTCCTAACTTTC. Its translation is CSVYTSGGMGTNVLTF.